Below, 2 T cell receptor beta chains from the same sample are listed, as sequenced in a study of Ad26.COV2.S vaccination and SARS-CoV-2 variants. As for treatment: around 19 received Ad26.COV2.S at low or high dose, single or two shots; five or six received placebo; per-sample allocation not given. At day 63 after the first vaccine or placebo injection, samples were drawn. Sequenced by immunoSEQ multiplex PCR; TCRdb stores in-frame clones only, minus some. The sample shows roughly 300,000 clones, roughly 90% of them seen only once. The sequences come from peripheral blood, collected in a trial of Ad26.COV2.S vaccine versus placebo. These receptors all stem from a person between 18 and 65 years old who received the Ad26.COV2.S COVID-19 vaccine or a placebo.

As concerns this clone: The same CDR3 is also encoded by other DNA sequences in this sample. V usage is TRBV5-1 and J usage is TRBJ2-7; 11 positions agree with TRBD2. The V gene's germline CDR1 is SGHRS and CDR2 YFSETQ. With V trimmed by 0 bases and J by 5 bases, 4 bases remained unmatched. The CDR3 totals 15 residues. CDR3 bases: TGCGCCAGCAGCTTGGTTCTAGCGGGAGGCGACGAGCAGTACTTC. Its protein is CASSLVLAGGDEQYF.

The V gene is TRBV30, the J gene TRBJ1-6; TRBD1 is a possible D gene (5 bases). Trimming stripped 0 bases from V and 5 bases from J, with 5 bases between. The CDR3 runs 13 residues. The germline CDR1 and CDR2 sequences are GTSNPN and SVGIG (reference sequence). CDR3 loop: CAWSVQDNSPLHF. DNA for the CDR3: TGTGCCTGGAGTGTACAGGATAATTCACCCCTCCACTTT. The whole variable domain, remainder taken from reference TRBV30 and TRBJ1-6, is SQTIHQWPATLVQPVGSPLSLECTVEGTSNPNLYWYRQAAGRGLQLLFYSVGIGQISSEVPQNLSASRPQDRQFILSSKKLLLSDSGFYLCAWSVQDNSPLHFGNGTRLTVT.